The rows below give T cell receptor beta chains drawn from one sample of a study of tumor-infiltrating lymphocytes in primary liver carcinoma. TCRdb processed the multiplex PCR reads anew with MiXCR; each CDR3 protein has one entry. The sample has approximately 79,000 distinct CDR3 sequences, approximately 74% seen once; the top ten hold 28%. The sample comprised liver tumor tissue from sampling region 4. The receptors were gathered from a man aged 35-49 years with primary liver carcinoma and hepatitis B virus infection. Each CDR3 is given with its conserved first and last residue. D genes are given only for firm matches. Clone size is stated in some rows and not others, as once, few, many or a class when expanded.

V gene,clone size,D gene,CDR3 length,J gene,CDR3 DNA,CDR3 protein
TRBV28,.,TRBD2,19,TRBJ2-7,TGTGCCAGCAGTTTACCCCCCGCGACTAGCGGATATCTTAGGAACGAGCGGTACTTC,CASSLPPATSGYLRNERYF
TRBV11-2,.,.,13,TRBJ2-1,TGTGCCAGCAGTTTAGATGATGCCTATGAGCAGTTCTTT,CASSLDDAYEQFF
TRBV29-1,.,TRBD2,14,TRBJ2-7,TGCAGCGTCTCCCGATTAGCGGGAGCCTACGAGCGGTACTTC,CSVSRLAGAYERYF
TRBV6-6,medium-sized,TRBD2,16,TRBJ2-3,TGTGCCAGCAGGCCCCGCGCGACTAGCCTCACAGATACGCAGTATTTT,CASRPRATSLTDTQYF
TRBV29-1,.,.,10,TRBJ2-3,TGCAGCGTTGACGAAGATACCCAATGTTTT,CSVDEDTQCF
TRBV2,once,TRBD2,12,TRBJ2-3,TGTGCCAGCAGTAGCGGGAGCAATTCGCAGTATTTT,CASSSGSNSQYF
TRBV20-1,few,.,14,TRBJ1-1,TGCAGTGCTAGTTCCCCAGGGTCGAACACTGAAGCTTTCTTT,CSASSPGSNTEAFF
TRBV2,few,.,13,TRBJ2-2,TGTGCCAGCAGTGCGGGGTGGACCGGGGAGCTGTTTTTT,CASSAGWTGELFF
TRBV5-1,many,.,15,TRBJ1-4,TGCGCCAGCAGTCCCGATGGGGTAACTAATGAAAAACTGTTTTTT,CASSPDGVTNEKLFF
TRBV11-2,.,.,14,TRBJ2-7,TGCGCCAGATGCTTAACTGACACTGCTTACGAGCAGTACTTC,CARCLTDTAYEQYF
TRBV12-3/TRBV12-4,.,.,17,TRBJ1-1,TGTGCCAGCATTTCAGCCTGGGCGACATCAATGAACACTGAAGCTTTATTT,CASISAWATSMNTEALF
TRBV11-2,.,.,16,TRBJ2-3,TGTGTCAGCAGCTTAGGGTCGGATTCTAGCACAGATATGCAATATTTT,CVSSLGSDSSTDMQYF
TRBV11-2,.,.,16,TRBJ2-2,TGTGCCTGCAGCTTAGTGGCGCTAGCTGGGACCGAGGAGCTGTTTTTT,CACSLVALAGTEELFF
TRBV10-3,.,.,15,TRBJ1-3,TGTGTCACCCGAGACGGGGGGCTTTTTGGGAACACCATATATTTT,CVTRDGGLFGNTIYF
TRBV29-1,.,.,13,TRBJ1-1,TGCAGCGTTCAGTGTAGGGAAGCCACTGAAGCTTTCTTT,CSVQCREATEAFF
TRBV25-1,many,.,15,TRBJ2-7,TGTGCCAGCACTGACGCCCGTGGAGGGAGGAACGAGCAGTACTTC,CASTDARGGRNEQYF
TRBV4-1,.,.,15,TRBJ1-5,TGCGCCAGCAGCCAAAACAGGACCTTCAATCAGCCCCAGCATTTT,CASSQNRTFNQPQHF
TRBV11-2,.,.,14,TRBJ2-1,TGTGCCAGTAGCCAGAGTAGCGTGCACAATGAGCAGTTCTTC,CASSQSSVHNEQFF
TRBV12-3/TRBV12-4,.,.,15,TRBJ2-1,TGTGCCAGCAGTGCGACGGGACATGAATACAATGAGCAGTCCTTC,CASSATGHEYNEQSF
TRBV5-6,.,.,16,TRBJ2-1,TGTGACAGCAGCTTGGAGGGCGGTAGCTCCTACAATGAGCAGTTCTTC,CDSSLEGGSSYNEQFF
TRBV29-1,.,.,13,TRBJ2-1,TGCAGCTGCGGTCCCGCCTCCTACAATGAGCAGTTCTTC,CSCGPASYNEQFF
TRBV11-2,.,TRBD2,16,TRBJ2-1,TGTGTCAGCAGCTTATCGGCTGGGGGGGGGGTCTATGAGCAGTTCTTC,CVSSLSAGGGVYEQFF
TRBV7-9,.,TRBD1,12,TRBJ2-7,TGTGCCAGTAGCTTAGTAGGGGGCGAGCAGTGCTTC,CASSLVGGEQCF
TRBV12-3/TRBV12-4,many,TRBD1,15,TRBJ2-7,TGTGCCAGCAGTTTAAGAACAGGGGGCGAGTCCGAGCAGTACTTC,CASSLRTGGESEQYF
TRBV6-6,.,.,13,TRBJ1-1,TGTGCCAGCTTTGGACGGAAGAACACTGAAGCTTCCTTT,CASFGRKNTEASF
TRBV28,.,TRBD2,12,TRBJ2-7,TGTGCCTTCTCGGGAGGATCGTACGAGCAGTACTTC,CAFSGGSYEQYF
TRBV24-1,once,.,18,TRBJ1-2,TGTGCCAACAGTGATACAAGCCCCCGGACAGCCGAAGACTATGGCTACACCTTC,CANSDTSPRTAEDYGYTF
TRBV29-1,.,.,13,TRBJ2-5,TGCAGCGTTAGAGGACAGGGAGGGGAGACCCAGTGCTTC,CSVRGQGGETQCF
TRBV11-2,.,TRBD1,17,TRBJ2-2,TGTGCCTGCAGCTTTGATCGGGACAGGGTCAGCACCGGGGAGCCGTTTTTT,CACSFDRDRVSTGEPFF
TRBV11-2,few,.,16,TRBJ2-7,TGTGCCAGCAGCTTAGAGATCTGGATAGGGACGGGTGAGCGGTACTTC,CASSLEIWIGTGERYF
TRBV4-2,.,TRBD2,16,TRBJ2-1,TGTGCCAGGAGGCAGGCGGGGACTAGCGTCTACAATGAGCAGTTCTTC,CARRQAGTSVYNEQFF
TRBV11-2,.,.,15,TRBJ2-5,TGTGCCAGCAGCTTAGGACTGGGGGGATGGGAGACCCAGTACTTC,CASSLGLGGWETQYF
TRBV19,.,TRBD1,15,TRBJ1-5,TGTGCCAGTAGCCGTATCGGACAGGGTCATCAGCCCCAGCATTTT,CASSRIGQGHQPQHF
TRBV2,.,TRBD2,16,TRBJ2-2,TGTGCCAGCAGAGACTTAGCGGGAGGTAACACCGGGGAGCTGTTTTTT,CASRDLAGGNTGELFF
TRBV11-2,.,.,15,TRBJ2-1,TGTGCCACCGGGCAAGACCAGCCATACTACAAGGAGCAGCTCTTC,CATGQDQPYYKEQLF
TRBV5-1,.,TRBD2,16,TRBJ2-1,TGCGCCAGCAGCTTGGCCTCCAGCGGGAGTGGAAATGAGCAGTTCTTC,CASSLASSGSGNEQFF
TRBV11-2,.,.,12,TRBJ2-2,TGTGCCAGTAACACAAACACGGGGGAGCTGTTTTTT,CASNTNTGELFF
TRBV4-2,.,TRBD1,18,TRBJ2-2,TGTGCTAGCAGCCAACCAGGGACAGGGGGTTCGAACACCCGGGAGCTGTTTTTT,CASSQPGTGGSNTRELFF
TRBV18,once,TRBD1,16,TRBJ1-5,TGTGCCAGCTCCCCCACAGGGGGCGGTGGGCCTCAGTCCCAGCATTTT,CASSPTGGGGPQSQHF
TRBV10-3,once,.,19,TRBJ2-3,TGTGCCATCAGTGAGTCGCTGGGTAGGGCTAGCAGGAGCACAGATACGCGGTATTTT,CAISESLGRASRSTDTRYF
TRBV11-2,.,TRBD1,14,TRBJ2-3,TGTGCCAGCAGCTCTCGGGACAGCACAGATACGCGGTGTTTT,CASSSRDSTDTRCF
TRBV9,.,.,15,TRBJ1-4,TGTGCCAGCAGCACCAACTGGGCCGCGGGGGAAAAACTGTTTTTT,CASSTNWAAGEKLFF
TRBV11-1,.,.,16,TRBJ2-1,TGTGCCAGTGGCTTCGAGGGACATCGCTCCTACAATGATCAGTTCTTC,CASGFEGHRSYNDQFF
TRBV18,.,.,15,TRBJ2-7,TGTGCCAGCTCACTTGACCAAGGGGCTAGCGACGAGCAGTACTTC,CASSLDQGASDEQYF
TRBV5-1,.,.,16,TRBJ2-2,TGCGCCAGTAACTTGGCCGGGCGAACGGACACCGGGGAGCTGTTTTTT,CASNLAGRTDTGELFF
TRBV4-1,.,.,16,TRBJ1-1,TGCGCCAACAGCCAAGGTGTGGGCATGGTGGAGACTGAAGCTTTCTTT,CANSQGVGMVETEAFF
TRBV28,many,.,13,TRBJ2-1,TGTGCCAGCAGTTTTCAACTCAGAGGCGGGCAGTTCTTC,CASSFQLRGGQFF
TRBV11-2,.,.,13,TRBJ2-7,TGCGTCAGCAGCTCAGGCAGGGTGGACGAGCAGTACTTC,CVSSSGRVDEQYF
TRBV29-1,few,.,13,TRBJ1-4,TGCAGCGTTGAAGAGGGGTTGAGTGAAAAACTGTTTTTT,CSVEEGLSEKLFF